The 21 T cell receptor beta chains listed next were all sequenced from one sample in a study of beta chain features in type 1 diabetes. Study-wide points: In every one of the four CD4+ subsets, TCRB CDR3s were moderately but significantly shorter in Type 1 diabetes patients.

What these receptors recognize is not known. As every portion of the isolated RNA was reverse transcribed, the sequencing read expressed TCRB transcripts. Generated by immunoSEQ multiplex PCR, the TCRdb table keeps only in-frame clones and is missing some. The profile shows 30,000 or so clones, less than 70% of them singletons. The specimen sequenced was Tregs from blood. The receptors here all came from a woman under 40 with type 1 diabetes.

The rearrangement joins TRBV12-5 to TRBJ2-3; 12 bases map to TRBD2. With V trimmed by 5 bases and J by 0 bases, 12 bases remained unmatched. This CDR3 comprises 19 residues. Germline assignment: CDR1 LGHNT and CDR2 FRNRAP. CDR3 in amino acids: CASGGAQWTSGVSTDTQYF. CDR3 coding DNA: TGTGCTAGTGGTGGCGCCCAGTGGACTAGCGGGGTGAGCACAGATACGCAGTATTTT.

A few counts support this clone. The V and J genes are TRBV29-1 and TRBJ2-7; no clear D. From germline, CDR1 is SQVTM and CDR2 ANQGSEA. This CDR3 region has 11 residues. V gave up 7 bases and J gave up 2 bases, with 9 bases separating them. The CDR3 coding sequence is TGCAGCGCCGGGTACGCCTACGAGCAGTACTTC. It is translated as CSAGYAYEQYF.

This clone was counted only a few times. The chain uses TRBV5-4 and TRBJ2-2, with 9 bases identical to TRBD1. The CDR3 covers 15 residues. In germline, CDR1 is SGHNT, CDR2 YYREEE (reference sequence). V lost 5 bases and J lost 6; bases outside the gene matches: 8. The CDR3 coding sequence is TGTGCCAGCAGGTTTGGACAGGGGCGGTCCGGGGAGCTGTTTTTT. This gives the protein CASRFGQGRSGELFF.

The chain couples TRBV19 to TRBJ2-1; 10 nucleotides align to TRBD1. CDR1 and CDR2 (germline): LNHDA, SQIVND (reference sequence). The CDR3 is 16 residues long. With V trimmed by 5 bases and J by 7 bases, 11 bases remained unmatched. DNA of the CDR3: TGTGCCAGTAGTCCATTCGGACAGGGGGAAGGTAATGAGCAGTTCTTC. Residues: CASSPFGQGEGNEQFF.

CDR3 bases: TGCGCCAGCAGCTATCAGTTGACTAGTCAGAATGAGCAGTTCTTC. Translating it yields CASSYQLTSQNEQFF. The genes are TRBV5-1 and TRBJ2-1, with D tentatively TRBD2 (6 bases). Trimming took off 3 bases at V and 7 bases at J, with 17 bases between the two ends. Germline V gene lookup returns CDR1 SGHRS and CDR2 YFSETQ. CDR3 size: 15 residues.

This chain uses TRBV7-2 with TRBJ2-7; possibly TRBD2 for D (7 bases). CDR1 is SGHTA, CDR2 FQGNSA, per germline. V was cut by 4 bases and J by 2 bases, with 12 bases left in between. The CDR3 consists of 14 residues. The CDR3 DNA reads as TGTGCCAGCAGCTGGGTGCGGGGGCCCTACGAGCAGTACTTC. Translated, it gives CASSWVRGPYEQYF.

This rearrangement joins TRBV28 to TRBJ2-7; 9 bases match TRBD2. The ends lost 5 bases at V and 4 bases at J; junction bases unmatched: 6. In germline, CDR1 is MDHEN, CDR2 SYDVKM. The CDR3 totals 14 residues. CDR3 region: CASSVAGDPYEQYF. The CDR3 bases are TGTGCCAGCAGTGTAGCGGGAGACCCTTACGAGCAGTACTTC.

About this clone: The junction departs from germline at one end; a sequencing error may be responsible. The chain joins TRBV2 to TRBJ2-7; possible D gene TRBD2, 6 bases. This CDR3 has 12 residues. Looked up from germline, CDR1 is SNHLY and CDR2 is FYNNEI. CDR3 sequence (DNA): TGTGCCAGCACTCTCGAAGCGGAGGGCTCGTTCTTC. This gives the protein CASTLEAEGSFF.

This clone was recorded a few times. V gene TRBV28 combines with J gene TRBJ2-3, with a tentative D call TRBD1 (5 bases). V was shortened by 4 bases and J by 0 bases, with 8 bases between the two germline ends. Germline assignment: CDR1 MDHEN and CDR2 SYDVKM. The CDR3 consists of 14 residues. The CDR3: CASSSQVSTDTQYF. CDR3 in DNA: TGTGCCAGCAGTTCACAGGTTAGCACAGATACGCAGTATTTT.

The sample holds a few counts of this clone. The CDR3, as DNA: TGTGCCAGCAGCTTTACAGGAAGCTACGAGCAGTACTTC. Translation gives CASSFTGSYEQYF. The V call is TRBV7-2, the J call TRBJ2-7; D is possibly TRBD1 (5 bases). V shed 3 bases and J shed 3 bases, with 9 bases lying between them. The CDR3 is made up of 13 amino acids. Germline V lookup: CDR1 SGHTA, CDR2 FQGNSA.

The chain uses TRBV10-3 and TRBJ2-5; TRBD2 matches at 12 bases. Trimming at V came to 6 bases and at J to 4 bases, leaving 9 bases not matched to a gene. CDR1 and CDR2 (germline): ENHRY, SYGVKD. The CDR3 is 16 residues long. In DNA, the CDR3 is TGTGCCATCAGAAAATCGACTAGCGGGAGTTCAGAGACCCAGTACTTC. It encodes CAIRKSTSGSSETQYF.

The chain employs TRBV7-9 and TRBJ1-1; 12 bases match TRBD1. The J segment lost 4 bases and the V segment lost 8 bases, leaving 8 bases of the junction unmatched. The length of the CDR3 is 15 residues. Per germline, CDR1 SEHNR and CDR2 FQNEAQ (reference sequence). The CDR3 DNA is TGTGCCAGCTGGGGACAGGGGGCCGGCGGCACTGAAGCTTTCTTT. Translating gives CASWGQGAGGTEAFF.

The gene calls are TRBV7-3 and TRBJ2-2; D gene unclear. This CDR3 has 14 residues. CDR1 SGHTA and CDR2 FQGTGA come from the germline V gene. The ends were cut back, 5 bases at V and 0 bases at J, with 7 bases in the middle. The CDR3 bases are TGTGCCAGCAGCCGAGGTTCGAACACCGGGGAGCTGTTTTTT. It translates to CASSRGSNTGELFF.

This clone has a handful of counts. The chain has TRBV15 and TRBJ2-7, with TRBD1 matching 9 bases. Germline lookup yields CDR1 LNHNV and CDR2 YYDKDF (reference sequence). CDR3 length equals 16 residues. V lost 3 bases, J lost 3 bases, and 9 bases stayed unmatched. CDR3 sequence reads: CATSRVAGTGYYEQYF. CDR3 sequence (DNA): TGTGCCACCAGCAGGGTCGCCGGGACAGGGTACTACGAGCAGTACTTC.

In this sample, this clone turned up a few times. The chain is built from TRBV6-6 and TRBJ2-3; D is perhaps TRBD2 (5 bases). CDR3 length: 13 amino acids. V was clipped by 5 bases and J by 7 bases, with 13 bases between them. Germline loops: CDR1 MNHNY, CDR2 SVGAGI (reference sequence). The CDR3 DNA reads as TGTGCCAGCAGTCATCGGCCGGGAAATACGCAGTATTTT. As protein: CASSHRPGNTQYF.

This clone has only a few counts. The chain uses TRBV4-1 and TRBJ1-5; 8 nucleotides align to TRBD1. V lost 3 bases to trimming and J lost 1 base; unmatched junction nucleotides: 2. This CDR3 spans 15 amino acids. Germline CDR1 MGHRA, CDR2 YSYEKL. The CDR3, as DNA: TGCGCCAGCAGCCAGCGACAGGGGAGCAATCAGCCCCAGCATTTT. Translating it yields CASSQRQGSNQPQHF.

This clone appeared a few times. The chain links TRBV29-1 to TRBJ2-2; 7 bases map to TRBD2. After removal of 6 bases from V and 1 base from J, the junction contained 8 bases not matched to a gene. Looked up from germline, CDR1 is SQVTM and CDR2 is ANQGSEA. The CDR3 runs to 15 residues. The CDR3 sequence: CSVSRLAENTGELFF. The CDR3 bases are TGCAGCGTCTCGAGACTAGCAGAGAACACCGGGGAGCTGTTTTTT.

The chain recombines TRBV10-1 with TRBJ2-3; tentative D call: TRBD2 (6 bases). In germline, CDR1 is WNHNN, CDR2 SYGVQD (reference sequence). V lost 1 base and J lost 6, with 14 bases in between. The CDR3 runs 15 residues. This chain's CDR3 is CASSEYGSNSDTQYF. CDR3 in DNA: TGCGCCAGCAGTGAGTACGGGAGTAATTCCGATACGCAGTATTTT.

V is TRBV18 and J is TRBJ2-5; D may be TRBD2 (5 bases). The CDR3 is 15 amino acids. Germline V CDR1 and CDR2: KGHSH, LQKENI. The ends were cut back, 1 base at V and 3 bases at J, with 12 bases in the middle. This CDR3 is CASSPQQLGEETQYF. Here the CDR3 DNA reads TGTGCCAGCTCACCACAACAACTAGGAGAAGAGACCCAGTACTTC.

The chain links TRBV4-2 to TRBJ1-1; D ambiguous. The V gene's germline CDR1 is LGHNA and CDR2 YNFKEQ. V lost 0 bases and J lost 0, with 8 bases in between. The CDR3 covers 15 residues. The CDR3 DNA is TGTGCCAGCAGCCAAGAAACAGCCCTGAACACTGAAGCTTTCTTT. Its protein product is CASSQETALNTEAFF.

This clone has more than one count but fewer than ten. V is TRBV11-2 and J is TRBJ2-5, with TRBD1 matching over 7 bases. Germline assignment: CDR1 SGHAT and CDR2 FQNNGV. The CDR3 has 15 residues. The J segment lost 4 bases and the V segment lost 5 bases, leaving 10 bases of the junction unmatched. CDR3 loop: CASSPSGTVRETQYF. The CDR3 bases are TGTGCCAGCAGCCCATCCGGGACAGTTCGAGAGACCCAGTACTTC.